This TCR beta chain was sequenced for a study of STAT5B mutations in CD4+ large granular lymphocyte leukemia. Clones were sequenced by immunoSEQ multiplex PCR, and TCRdb holds only the in-frame ones, with some missing. Among 40,000 to 45,000 clones, about 81% were seen once, and the ten largest hold 0.3% to 0.35%. As for this clone: The antigen is not known.

Findings of the study overall: Around 25% of private leukemic clonotypes occurred rarely in other patients' non-leukemic repertoires.

The V gene's germline CDR1 is ENHRY and CDR2 SYGVKD. Trimming removed 8 bases at V and 3 bases at J, with 11 bases between. CDR3 size: 13 residues. This receptor was obtained from a human donor in good health. The genes are TRBV10-3 and TRBJ2-1; possibly TRBD1 for D (5 bases). Sequenced input: CD4+ T cells from blood buffy coats. This CDR3 reads CAIAWTHYNEQFF. DNA for the CDR3: TGTGCCATCGCGTGGACACACTACAATGAGCAGTTCTTC.